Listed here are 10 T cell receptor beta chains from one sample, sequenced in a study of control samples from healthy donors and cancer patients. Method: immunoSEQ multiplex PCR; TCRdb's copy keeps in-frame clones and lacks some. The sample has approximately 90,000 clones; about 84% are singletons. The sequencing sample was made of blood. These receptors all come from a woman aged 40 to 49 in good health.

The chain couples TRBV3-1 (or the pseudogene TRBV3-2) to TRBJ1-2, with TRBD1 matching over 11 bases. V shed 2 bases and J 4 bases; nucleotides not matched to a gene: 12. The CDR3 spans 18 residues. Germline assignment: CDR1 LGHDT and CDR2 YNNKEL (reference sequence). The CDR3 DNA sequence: TGTGCCAGCAGCCAATACAGGACAGGGGGCGCACTGACCTATGGCTACACCTTC. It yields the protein CASSQYRTGGALTYGYTF.

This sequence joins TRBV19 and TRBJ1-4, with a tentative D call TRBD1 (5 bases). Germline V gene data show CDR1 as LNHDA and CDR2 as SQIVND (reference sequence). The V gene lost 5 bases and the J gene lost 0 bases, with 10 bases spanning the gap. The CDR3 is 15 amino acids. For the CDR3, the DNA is TGTGCCAGTAGTGGCTGGGGGTCAACTAATGAAAAACTGTTTTTT. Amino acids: CASSGWGSTNEKLFF.

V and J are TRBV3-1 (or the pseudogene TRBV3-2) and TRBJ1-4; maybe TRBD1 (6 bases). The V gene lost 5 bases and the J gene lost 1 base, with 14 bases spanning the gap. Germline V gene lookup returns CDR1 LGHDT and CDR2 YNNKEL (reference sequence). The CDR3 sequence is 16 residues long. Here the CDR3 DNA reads TGTGCCAGCAGCTTGGGGGGGGCTGGAACTAATGAAAAACTGTTTTTT. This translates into CASSLGGAGTNEKLFF.

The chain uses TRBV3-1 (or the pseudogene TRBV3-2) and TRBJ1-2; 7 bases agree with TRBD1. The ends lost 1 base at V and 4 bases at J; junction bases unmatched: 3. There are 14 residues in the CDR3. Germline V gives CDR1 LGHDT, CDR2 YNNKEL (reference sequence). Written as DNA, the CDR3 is TGTGCCAGCAGCCAAGTTGGACAGGCCTATGGCTACACCTTC. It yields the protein CASSQVGQAYGYTF.

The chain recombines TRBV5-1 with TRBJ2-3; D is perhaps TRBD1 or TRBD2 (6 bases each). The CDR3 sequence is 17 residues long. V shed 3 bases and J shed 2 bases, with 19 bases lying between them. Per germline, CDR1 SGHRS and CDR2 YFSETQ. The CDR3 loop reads CASSSEGGQGATDTQYF. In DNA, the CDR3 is TGCGCCAGCAGCTCGGAAGGGGGGCAAGGAGCCACAGATACGCAGTATTTT.

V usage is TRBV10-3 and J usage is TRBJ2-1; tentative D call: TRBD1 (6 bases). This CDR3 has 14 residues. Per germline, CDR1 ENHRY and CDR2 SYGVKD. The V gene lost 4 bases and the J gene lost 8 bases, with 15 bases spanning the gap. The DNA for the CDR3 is TGTGCCATCAGTGGGGGGCGGCCCGGGGATGAGCAGTTCTTC. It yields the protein CAISGGRPGDEQFF.

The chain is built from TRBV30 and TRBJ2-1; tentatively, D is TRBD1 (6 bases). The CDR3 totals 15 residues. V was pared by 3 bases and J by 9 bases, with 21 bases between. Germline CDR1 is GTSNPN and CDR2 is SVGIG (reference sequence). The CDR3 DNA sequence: TGTGCCTGGAGAACCAGGGGCAAGCAATTCGGTGAGCAGTTCTTC. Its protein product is CAWRTRGKQFGEQFF.

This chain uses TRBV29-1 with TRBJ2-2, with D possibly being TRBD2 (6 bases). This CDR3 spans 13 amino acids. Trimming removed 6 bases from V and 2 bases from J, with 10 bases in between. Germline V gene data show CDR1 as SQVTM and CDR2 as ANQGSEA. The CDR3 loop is CSVAGINTGELFF. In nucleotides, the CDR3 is TGCAGCGTGGCGGGAATTAACACCGGGGAGCTGTTTTTT.

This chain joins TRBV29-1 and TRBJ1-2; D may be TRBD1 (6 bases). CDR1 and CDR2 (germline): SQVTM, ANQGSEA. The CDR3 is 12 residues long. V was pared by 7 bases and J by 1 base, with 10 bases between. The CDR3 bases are TGCAGCGCCGGACAGTATAACTATGGCTACACCTTC. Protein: CSAGQYNYGYTF.

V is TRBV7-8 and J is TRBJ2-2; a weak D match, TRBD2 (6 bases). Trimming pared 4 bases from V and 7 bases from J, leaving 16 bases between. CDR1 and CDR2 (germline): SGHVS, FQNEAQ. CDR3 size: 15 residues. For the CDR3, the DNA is TGTGCCAGCAGCTCGGAGGGGCATTGGGGCGGGGAGCTGTTTTTT. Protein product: CASSSEGHWGGELFF.